Shown below are 13 T cell receptor beta chains from a single sample sequenced in a study of cytomegalovirus exposure and HLA in healthy donors. Sequenced by immunoSEQ multiplex PCR; TCRdb stores in-frame clones only, minus some. The sample lists around 220,000 clones, around 80% occurring once. Sequencing used PBMCs. Every receptor here comes from a woman aged 30 to 39 in good health and CMV-seropositive.

The chain couples TRBV29-1 to TRBJ1-3, with D unresolved. Looked up from germline, CDR1 is SQVTM and CDR2 is ANQGSEA. The CDR3 has 15 residues. Trimming removed 6 bases at V and 4 bases at J, with 19 bases between. The CDR3 bases are TGCAGCGTCCAAACCTGGGATGGGCTCGGAAACACCATATATTTT. Translation gives CSVQTWDGLGNTIYF.

V and J are TRBV9 and TRBJ2-7, with TRBD2 identical over 15 bases. The CDR3 has 17 amino acids. The germline V gene encodes CDR1 SGDLS and CDR2 YYNGEE. V lost 3 bases and J lost 3; bases outside the gene matches: 7. The DNA of the CDR3 is TGTGCCAGCAGCGGGACTAGCGGGAGGGAGACTGTCTACGAGCAGTACTTC. This codes for CASSGTSGRETVYEQYF.

This chain links TRBV6-6 with TRBJ2-7, with D perhaps matching TRBD1 or TRBD2 (5 bases each). CDR1 and CDR2 from the germline V gene are MNHNY and SVGAGI (reference sequence). The CDR3 extends over 11 amino acids. Trimming took off 8 bases at V and 8 bases at J, with 13 bases between the two ends. CDR3 residues: CASESMGQQYF. In nucleotides, the CDR3 is TGTGCCAGCGAATCTATGGGACAGCAGTACTTC.

This clone was found once. The chain uses TRBV27 and TRBJ1-1, with D unclear. The length of the CDR3 is 16 residues. V lost 6 bases, J lost 0 bases, and 17 bases lay in between. Germline V gene sequence: CDR1 MNHEY, CDR2 SMNVEV (reference sequence). CDR3 DNA: TGTGCCAGCAGGCCGTGGACGGATTACATGAACACTGAAGCTTTCTTT. Translated: CASRPWTDYMNTEAFF.

This sequence joins TRBV19 and TRBJ1-1; D might be TRBD1 (5 bases). Trimming removed 3 bases at V and 4 bases at J, with 9 bases between. Germline V gives CDR1 LNHDA, CDR2 SQIVND (reference sequence). This CDR3 comprises 13 residues. The CDR3 sequence is CASSIRQFTEAFF. The CDR3 DNA follows: TGTGCCAGTAGTATTAGACAGTTCACTGAAGCTTTCTTT.

The chain has TRBV13 and TRBJ1-2; TRBD1 matches at 9 bases. The CDR3 sequence is 16 residues long. From germline, CDR1 is PRHDT and CDR2 FYEKMQ (reference sequence). Trimming removed 5 bases from V and 5 bases from J; junction bases left unmatched: 12. CDR3 loop: CASSPGQGSRAYGYTF. CDR3 nucleotides: TGTGCCAGCAGCCCCGGACAGGGGTCTAGGGCGTATGGCTACACCTTC.

This clone was counted only a few times. This rearrangement joins TRBV14 to TRBJ1-2; D ambiguous. V lost 6 bases, J lost 8 bases, and 10 bases lay in between. The CDR3 has 11 residues. The germline CDR1 and CDR2 sequences are SGHDN and FVKESK. In DNA form, the CDR3 reads TGTGCCAGCAGGCAACGAGGAGGCTACACCTTC. Amino acid sequence: CASRQRGGYTF.

The J gene is TRBJ2-1, the V gene TRBV29-1; D gene unclear. The germline CDR1 and CDR2 sequences are SQVTM and ANQGSEA. The CDR3 is 10 residues long. Trimming left V 5 bases short and J 8 bases short, with 7 bases between. The CDR3 spells CSVLGDEQFF. The CDR3 bases are TGCAGCGTTTTAGGCGATGAGCAGTTCTTC.

The J gene is TRBJ2-7, the V gene TRBV10-2, with 10 nucleotides matching TRBD2. The germline V gene has CDR1 WSHSY and CDR2 SAAADI. The CDR3 covers 15 residues. Losses at the gene ends were 7 bases for V and 0 bases for J; bases not matched to a gene: 6. This CDR3 is CASTGTSDISYEQYF. The CDR3 DNA reads as TGCGCCAGCACCGGGACTAGCGACATCTCCTACGAGCAGTACTTC.

This chain uses TRBV27 with TRBJ2-7; no definite D call. Germline CDR1 and CDR2: MNHEY and SMNVEV (reference sequence). V lost 3 bases, J lost 2 bases, and 11 bases lay in between. The CDR3 is 14 residues long. The CDR3 loop reads CASSFKDGTYEQYF. The CDR3 DNA follows: TGTGCCAGCAGTTTTAAGGACGGAACCTACGAGCAGTACTTC.

This chain joins TRBV13 and TRBJ1-1; maybe TRBD1 (6 bases). V lost 5 bases and J 2 bases, leaving 15 bases between the germline ends. Germline V gene sequence: CDR1 PRHDT, CDR2 FYEKMQ (reference sequence). The CDR3 contains 15 residues. The DNA for the CDR3 is TGTGCCAGCAGCCCGTTGGGGGGCCGTAACACTGAAGCTTTCTTT. Amino acid sequence: CASSPLGGRNTEAFF. Based on the CDR3 plus reference TRBV13 and TRBJ1-1, the full variable domain is AAGVIQSPRHLIKEKRETATLKCYPIPRHDTVYWYQQGPGQDPQFLISFYEKMQSDKGSIPDRFSAQQFSDYHSELNMSSLELGDSALYFCASSPLGGRNTEAFFGQGTRLTVV.

This sequence joins TRBV7-3 and TRBJ1-1; TRBD1 agrees at 8 bases. The CDR3 length is 15 residues. J was trimmed by 0 bases and V by 3 bases; bases with no gene match: 3. CDR1 and CDR2 from the germline V gene are SGHTA and FQGTGA. The CDR3 DNA is TGTGCCAGCAGCTTGTCGGGACAGGTGAACACTGAAGCTTTCTTT. Translated, it gives CASSLSGQVNTEAFF. The full variable domain, in which reference TRBV7-3 and TRBJ1-1 provide the parts outside the CDR3, is GAGVSQTPSNKVTEKGKYVELRCDPISGHTALYWYRQSLGQGPEFLIYFQGTGAADDSGLPNDRFFAVRPEGSVSTLKIQRTERGDSAVYLCASSLSGQVNTEAFFGQGTRLTVV.

The gene calls are TRBV9 and TRBJ1-2; 9 bases are a match to TRBD1. CDR3 size: 12 residues. The V and J ends lost 5 bases and 7 bases, in that order; junction bases with no gene match: 3. Germline-derived CDR1 and CDR2 are SGDLS and YYNGEE. CDR3 bases: TGTGCCAGCAGTACAGGGGGCGGTGGCTACACCTTC. It yields the protein CASSTGGGGYTF.